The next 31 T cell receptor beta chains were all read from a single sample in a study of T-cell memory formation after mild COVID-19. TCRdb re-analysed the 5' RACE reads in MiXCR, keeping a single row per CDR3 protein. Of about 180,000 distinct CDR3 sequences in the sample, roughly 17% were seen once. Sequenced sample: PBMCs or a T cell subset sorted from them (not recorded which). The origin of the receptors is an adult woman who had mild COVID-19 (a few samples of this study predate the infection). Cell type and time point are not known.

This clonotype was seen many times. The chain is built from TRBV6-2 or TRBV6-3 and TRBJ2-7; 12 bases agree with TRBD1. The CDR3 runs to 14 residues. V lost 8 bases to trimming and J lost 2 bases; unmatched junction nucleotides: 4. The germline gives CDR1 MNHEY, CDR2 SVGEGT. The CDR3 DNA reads TGTGCCAGCGTCTGGGACAGGGGGCCCTACGAGCAGTACTTC. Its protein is CASVWDRGPYEQYF.

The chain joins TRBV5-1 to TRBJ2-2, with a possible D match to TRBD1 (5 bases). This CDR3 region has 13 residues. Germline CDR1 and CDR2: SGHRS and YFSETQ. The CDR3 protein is CAWRQPNTGELFF. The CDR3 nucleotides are TGCGCATGGAGACAGCCGAACACCGGGGAGCTGTTTTTT.

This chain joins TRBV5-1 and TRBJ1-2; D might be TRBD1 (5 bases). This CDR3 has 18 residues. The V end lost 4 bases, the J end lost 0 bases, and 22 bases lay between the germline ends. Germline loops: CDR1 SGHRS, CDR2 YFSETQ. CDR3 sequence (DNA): TGCGCCAGCAGCCCGACCCGACAGTCACCCTCCTCTAACTATGGCTACACCTTC. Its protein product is CASSPTRQSPSSNYGYTF.

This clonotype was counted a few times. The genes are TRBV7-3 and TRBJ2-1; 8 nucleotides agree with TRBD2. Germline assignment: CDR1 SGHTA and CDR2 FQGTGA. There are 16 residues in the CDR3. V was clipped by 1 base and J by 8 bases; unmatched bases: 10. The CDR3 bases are TGTGCCAGCAGCTTAAATGGAGCGGGAGCGGGGGATGAGCAGTTCTTC. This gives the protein CASSLNGAGAGDEQFF.

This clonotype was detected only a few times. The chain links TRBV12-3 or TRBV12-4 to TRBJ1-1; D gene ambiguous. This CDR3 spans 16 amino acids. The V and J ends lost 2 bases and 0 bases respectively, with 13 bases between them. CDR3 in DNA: TGTGCCAGCAGTTTAAGTCCGGCGCGCATGAACACTGAAGCTTTCTTT. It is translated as CASSLSPARMNTEAFF.

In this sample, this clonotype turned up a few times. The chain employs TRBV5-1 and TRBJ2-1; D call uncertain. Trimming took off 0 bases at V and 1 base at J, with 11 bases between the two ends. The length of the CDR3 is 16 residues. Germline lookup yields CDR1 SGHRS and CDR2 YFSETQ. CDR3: CASSLGKYTSYNEQFF. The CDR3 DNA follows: TGCGCCAGCAGCTTGGGGAAATACACATCCTACAATGAGCAGTTCTTC.

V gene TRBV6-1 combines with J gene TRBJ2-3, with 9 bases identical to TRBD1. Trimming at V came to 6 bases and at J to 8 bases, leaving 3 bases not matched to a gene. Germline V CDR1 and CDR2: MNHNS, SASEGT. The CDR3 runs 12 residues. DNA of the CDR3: TGTGCCAGCAGCCCGGGACAGGGTACGCAGTATTTT. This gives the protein CASSPGQGTQYF.

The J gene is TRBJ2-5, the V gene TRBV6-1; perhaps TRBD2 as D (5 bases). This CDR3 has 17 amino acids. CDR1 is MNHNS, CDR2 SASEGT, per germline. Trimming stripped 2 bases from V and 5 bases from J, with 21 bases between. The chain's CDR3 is CASSEKKAVLTGETQYF. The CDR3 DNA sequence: TGTGCCAGCAGTGAAAAGAAGGCGGTCCTCACGGGGGAGACCCAGTACTTC.

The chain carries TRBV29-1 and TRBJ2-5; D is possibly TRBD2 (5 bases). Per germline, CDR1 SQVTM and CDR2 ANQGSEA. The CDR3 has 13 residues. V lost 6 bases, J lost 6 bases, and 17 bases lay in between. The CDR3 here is CSVEMTPSKTQYF. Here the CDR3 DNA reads TGCAGCGTGGAGATGACGCCTAGCAAGACCCAGTACTTC.

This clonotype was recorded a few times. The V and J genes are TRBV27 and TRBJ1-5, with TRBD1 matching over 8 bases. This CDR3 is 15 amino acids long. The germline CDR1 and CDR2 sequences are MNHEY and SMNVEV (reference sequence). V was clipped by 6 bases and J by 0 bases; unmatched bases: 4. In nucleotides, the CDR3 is TGTGCCAGCAGACCCGGACAGGGTAGCAATCAGCCCCAGCATTTT. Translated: CASRPGQGSNQPQHF.

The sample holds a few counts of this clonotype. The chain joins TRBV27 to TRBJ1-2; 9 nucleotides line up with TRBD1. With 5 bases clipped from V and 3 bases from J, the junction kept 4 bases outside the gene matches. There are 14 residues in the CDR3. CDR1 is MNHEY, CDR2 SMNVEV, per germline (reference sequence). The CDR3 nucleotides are TGTGCCAGCAGTCCAAACAGGGGGCACTATGGCTACACCTTC. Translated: CASSPNRGHYGYTF.

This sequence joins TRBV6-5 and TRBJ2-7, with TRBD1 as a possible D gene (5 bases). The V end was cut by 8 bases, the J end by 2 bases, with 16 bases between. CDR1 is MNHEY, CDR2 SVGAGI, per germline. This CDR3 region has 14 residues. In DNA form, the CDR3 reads TGTGCCAGCTGCCCCGAGGCAGGGACCTACGAGCAGTACTTC. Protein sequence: CASCPEAGTYEQYF.

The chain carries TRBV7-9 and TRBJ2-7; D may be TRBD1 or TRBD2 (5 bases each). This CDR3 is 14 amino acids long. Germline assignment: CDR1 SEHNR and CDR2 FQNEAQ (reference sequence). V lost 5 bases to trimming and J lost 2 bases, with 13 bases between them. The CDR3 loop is CASSPRDGPYEQYF. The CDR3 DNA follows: TGTGCCAGCAGCCCAAGGGACGGACCCTACGAGCAGTACTTC.

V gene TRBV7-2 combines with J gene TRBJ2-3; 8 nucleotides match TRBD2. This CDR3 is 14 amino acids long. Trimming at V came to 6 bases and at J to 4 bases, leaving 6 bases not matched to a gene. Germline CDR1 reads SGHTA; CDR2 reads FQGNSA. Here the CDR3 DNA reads TGTGCCAGCAGACCGGGACTAGTCGCAGATACGCAGTATTTT. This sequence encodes CASRPGLVADTQYF.

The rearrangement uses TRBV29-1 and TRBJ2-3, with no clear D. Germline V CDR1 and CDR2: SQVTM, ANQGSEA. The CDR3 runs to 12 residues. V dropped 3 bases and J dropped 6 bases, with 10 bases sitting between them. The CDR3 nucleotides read TGCAGCGTTGAGCCTCTACGGGATACGCAGTATTTT. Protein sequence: CSVEPLRDTQYF.

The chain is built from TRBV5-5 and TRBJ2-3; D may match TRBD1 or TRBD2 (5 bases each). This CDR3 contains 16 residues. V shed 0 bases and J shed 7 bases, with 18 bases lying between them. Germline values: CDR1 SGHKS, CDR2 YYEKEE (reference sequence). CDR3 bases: TGTGCCAGCAGCTTGGGAGGGGCCGACGTGACCCATACGCAGTATTTT. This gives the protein CASSLGGADVTHTQYF. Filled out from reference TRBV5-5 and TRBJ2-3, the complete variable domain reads DAGVTQSPTHLIKTRGQQVTLRCSPISGHKSVSWYQQVLGQGPQFIFQYYEKEERGRGNFPDRFSARQFPNYSSELNVNALLLGDSALYLCASSLGGADVTHTQYFGPGTRLTVL.

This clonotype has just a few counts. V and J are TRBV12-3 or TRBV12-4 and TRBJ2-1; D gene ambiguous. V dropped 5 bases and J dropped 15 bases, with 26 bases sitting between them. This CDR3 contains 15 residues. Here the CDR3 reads CASSAGRWETRSRFF. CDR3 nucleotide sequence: TGTGCCAGCAGTGCTGGCCGTTGGGAAACTCGTAGTCGGTTCTTC.

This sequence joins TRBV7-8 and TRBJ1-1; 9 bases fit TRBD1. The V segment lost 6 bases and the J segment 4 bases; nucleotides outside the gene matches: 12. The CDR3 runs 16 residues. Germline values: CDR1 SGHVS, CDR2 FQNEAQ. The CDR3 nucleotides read TGTGCCAGCAGTCCTCCTGGGATGGGACAGGGCACTGAAGCTTTCTTT. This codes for CASSPPGMGQGTEAFF.

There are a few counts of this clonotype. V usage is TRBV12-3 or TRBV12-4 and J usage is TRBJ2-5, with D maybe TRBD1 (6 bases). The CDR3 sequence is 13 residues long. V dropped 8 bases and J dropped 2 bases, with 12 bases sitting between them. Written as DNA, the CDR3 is TGTGCCAGCGTCCAGGGGAATCAAGAGACCCAGTACTTC. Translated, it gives CASVQGNQETQYF.

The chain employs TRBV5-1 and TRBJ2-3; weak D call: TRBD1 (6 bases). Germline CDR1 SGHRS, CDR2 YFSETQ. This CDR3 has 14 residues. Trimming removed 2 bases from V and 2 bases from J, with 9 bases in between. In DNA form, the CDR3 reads TGCGCCAGCAGCTTAGACAGGTTCACAGATACGCAGTATTTT. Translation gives CASSLDRFTDTQYF.

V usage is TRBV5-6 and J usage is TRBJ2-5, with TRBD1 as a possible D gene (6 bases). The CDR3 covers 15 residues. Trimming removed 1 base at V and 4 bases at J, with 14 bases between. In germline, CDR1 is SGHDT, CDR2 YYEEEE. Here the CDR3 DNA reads TGTGCCAGCAGCTTGCTAGGGGGTCGGGGAGAGACCCAGTACTTC. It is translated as CASSLLGGRGETQYF.

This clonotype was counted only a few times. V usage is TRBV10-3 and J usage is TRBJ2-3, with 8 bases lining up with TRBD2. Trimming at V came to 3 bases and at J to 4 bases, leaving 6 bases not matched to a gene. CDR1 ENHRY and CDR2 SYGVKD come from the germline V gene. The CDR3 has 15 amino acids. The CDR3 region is CAISDWSGGPDTQYF. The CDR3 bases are TGTGCCATCAGTGATTGGAGCGGGGGTCCAGATACGCAGTATTTT.

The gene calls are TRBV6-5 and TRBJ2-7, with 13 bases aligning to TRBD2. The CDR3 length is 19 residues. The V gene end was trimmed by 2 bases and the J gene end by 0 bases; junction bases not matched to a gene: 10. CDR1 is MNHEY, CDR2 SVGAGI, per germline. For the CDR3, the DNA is TGTGCCAGCAGTTACCCTAAGATTCGGACTAGCGGGAGCTCCTACGAGCAGTACTTC. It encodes CASSYPKIRTSGSSYEQYF.

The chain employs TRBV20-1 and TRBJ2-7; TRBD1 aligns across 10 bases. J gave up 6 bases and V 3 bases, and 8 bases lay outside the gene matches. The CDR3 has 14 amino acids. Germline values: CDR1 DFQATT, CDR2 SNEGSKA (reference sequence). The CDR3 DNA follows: TGCAGTGCTAGTTTCGACAGGGGGCGAGGCGAGCAGTACTTC. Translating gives CSASFDRGRGEQYF.

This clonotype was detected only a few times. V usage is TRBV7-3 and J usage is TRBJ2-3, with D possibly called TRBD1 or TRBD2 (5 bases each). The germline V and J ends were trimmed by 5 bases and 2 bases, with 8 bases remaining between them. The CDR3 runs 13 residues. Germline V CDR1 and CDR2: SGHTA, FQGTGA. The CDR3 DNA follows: TGTGCCAGCAGCCAGGGACCCACAGATACGCAGTATTTT. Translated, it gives CASSQGPTDTQYF.

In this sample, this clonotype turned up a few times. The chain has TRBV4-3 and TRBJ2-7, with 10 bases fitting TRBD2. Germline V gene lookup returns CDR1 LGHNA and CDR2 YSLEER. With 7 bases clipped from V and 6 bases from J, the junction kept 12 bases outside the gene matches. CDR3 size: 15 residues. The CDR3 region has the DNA TGCGCCAGCACCTCTCATCTAGCGGGAGACGGCGAGCAGTACTTC. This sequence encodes CASTSHLAGDGEQYF.

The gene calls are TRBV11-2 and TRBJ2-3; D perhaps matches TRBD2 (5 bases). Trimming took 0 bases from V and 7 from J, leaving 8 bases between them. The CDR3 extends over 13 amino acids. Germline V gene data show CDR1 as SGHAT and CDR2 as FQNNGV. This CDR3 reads CASSLEQRNTQYF. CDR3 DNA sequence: TGTGCCAGCAGCTTAGAACAGCGGAATACGCAGTATTTT. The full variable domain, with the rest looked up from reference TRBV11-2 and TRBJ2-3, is EAGVAQSPRYKIIEKRQSVAFWCNPISGHATLYWYQQILGQGPKLLIQFQNNGVVDDSQLPKDRFSAERLKGVDSTLKIQPAKLEDSAVYLCASSLEQRNTQYFGPGTRLTVL.

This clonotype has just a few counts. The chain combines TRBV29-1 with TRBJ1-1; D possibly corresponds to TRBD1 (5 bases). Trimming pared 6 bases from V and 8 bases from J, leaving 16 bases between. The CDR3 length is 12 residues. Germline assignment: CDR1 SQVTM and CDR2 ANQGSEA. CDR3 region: CSVYSGASEAFF. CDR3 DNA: TGCAGCGTATATTCCGGGGCGAGCGAAGCTTTCTTT.

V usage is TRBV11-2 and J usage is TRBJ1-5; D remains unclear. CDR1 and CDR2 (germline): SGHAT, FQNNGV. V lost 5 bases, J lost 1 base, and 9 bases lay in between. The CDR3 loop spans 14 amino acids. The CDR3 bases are TGTGCCAGCAGCCCAAGTGGGAGCAATCAGCCCCAGCATTTT. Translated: CASSPSGSNQPQHF. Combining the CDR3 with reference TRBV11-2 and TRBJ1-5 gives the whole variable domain EAGVAQSPRYKIIEKRQSVAFWCNPISGHATLYWYQQILGQGPKLLIQFQNNGVVDDSQLPKDRFSAERLKGVDSTLKIQPAKLEDSAVYLCASSPSGSNQPQHFGDGTRLSIL.

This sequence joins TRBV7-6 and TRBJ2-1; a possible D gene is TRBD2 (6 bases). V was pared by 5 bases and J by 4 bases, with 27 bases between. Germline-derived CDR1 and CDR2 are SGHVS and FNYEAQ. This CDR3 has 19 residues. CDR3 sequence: CASSRTPSALAGSYNEQFF. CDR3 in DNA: TGTGCCAGCAGCCGTACACCGTCGGCCCTGGCGGGGTCGTACAATGAGCAGTTCTTC.

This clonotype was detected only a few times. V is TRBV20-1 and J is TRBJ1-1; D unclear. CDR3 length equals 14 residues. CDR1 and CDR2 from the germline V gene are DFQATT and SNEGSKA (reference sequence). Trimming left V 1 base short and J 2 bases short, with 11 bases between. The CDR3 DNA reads TGCAGTGCTAGAGCATCCTACACTAACACTGAAGCTTTCTTT. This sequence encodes CSARASYTNTEAFF.